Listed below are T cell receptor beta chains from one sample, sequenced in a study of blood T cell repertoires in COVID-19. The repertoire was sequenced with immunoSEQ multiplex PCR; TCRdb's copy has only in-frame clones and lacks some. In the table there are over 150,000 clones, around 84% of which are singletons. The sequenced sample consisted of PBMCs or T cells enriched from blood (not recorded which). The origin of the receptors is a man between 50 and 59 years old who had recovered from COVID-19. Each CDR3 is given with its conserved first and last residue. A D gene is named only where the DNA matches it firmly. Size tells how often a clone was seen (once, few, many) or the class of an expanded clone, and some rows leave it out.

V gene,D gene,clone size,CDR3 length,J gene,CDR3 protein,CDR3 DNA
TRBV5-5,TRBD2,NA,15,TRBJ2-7,CASSGSGTRGYEQYF,TGTGCCAGCAGCGGATCCGGGACTAGGGGGTACGAGCAGTACTTC
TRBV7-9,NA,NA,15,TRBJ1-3,CASSDDRTSGNTIYF,TGTGCCAGCAGCGACGACAGGACCTCTGGAAACACCATATATTTT
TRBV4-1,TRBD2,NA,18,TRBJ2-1,CASSPRLAGTTDYNEQFF,TGCGCCAGCAGCCCAAGACTCGCCGGGACTACTGATTACAATGAGCAGTTCTTC
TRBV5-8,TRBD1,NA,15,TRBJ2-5,CASSPGDRPQETQYF,TGTGCCAGCAGCCCCGGGGACAGGCCCCAAGAGACCCAGTACTTC
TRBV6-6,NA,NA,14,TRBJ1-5,CASSYARAPQPQHF,TGTGCCAGCAGTTACGCCAGGGCCCCTCAGCCCCAGCATTTT
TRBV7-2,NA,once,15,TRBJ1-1,CASSQESRGGTEAFF,TGTGCCAGCAGCCAAGAGTCACGGGGGGGAACTGAAGCTTTCTTT
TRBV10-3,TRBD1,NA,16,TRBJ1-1,CAIRAGTGTMNTEAFF,TGTGCCATCAGGGCCGGGACAGGGACTATGAACACTGAAGCTTTCTTT
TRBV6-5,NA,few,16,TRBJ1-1,CASSYGRSTLNTEAFF,TGTGCCAGCAGTTACGGGCGTTCAACGCTGAACACTGAAGCTTTCTTT
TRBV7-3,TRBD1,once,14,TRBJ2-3,CASSYQGAGDTQYF,TGTGCCAGCAGCTATCAGGGGGCTGGAGATACGCAGTATTTT
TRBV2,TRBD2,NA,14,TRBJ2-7,CASKLAGGLYEQYF,TGTGCCAGCAAACTAGCGGGGGGGCTCTACGAGCAGTACTTC
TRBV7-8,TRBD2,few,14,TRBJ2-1,CASRDRGGYNEQFF,TGTGCCAGCAGGGATCGGGGGGGCTACAATGAGCAGTTCTTC